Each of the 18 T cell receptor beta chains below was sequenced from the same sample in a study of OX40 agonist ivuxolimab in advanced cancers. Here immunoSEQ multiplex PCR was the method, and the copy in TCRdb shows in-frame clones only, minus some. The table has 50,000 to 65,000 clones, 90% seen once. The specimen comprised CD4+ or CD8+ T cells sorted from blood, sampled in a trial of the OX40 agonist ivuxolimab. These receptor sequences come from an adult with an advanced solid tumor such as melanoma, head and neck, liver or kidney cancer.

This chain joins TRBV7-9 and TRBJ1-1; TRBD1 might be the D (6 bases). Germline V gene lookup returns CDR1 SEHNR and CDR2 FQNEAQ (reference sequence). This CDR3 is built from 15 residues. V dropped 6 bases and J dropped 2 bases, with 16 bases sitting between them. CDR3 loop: CASRGNRDLNTEAFF. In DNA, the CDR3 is TGTGCCAGCAGGGGCAACAGGGATCTCAACACTGAAGCTTTCTTT. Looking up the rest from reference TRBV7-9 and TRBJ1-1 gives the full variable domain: DTGVSQNPRHKITKRGQNVTFRCDPISEHNRLYWYRQTLGQGPEFLTYFQNEAQLEKSRLLSDRFSAERPKGSFSTLEIQRTEQGDSAMYLCASRGNRDLNTEAFFGQGTRLTVV.

This CDR3 reads CSAAWVGGNTIYF. CDR3 DNA sequence: TGCAGCGCCGCATGGGTGGGCGGAAACACCATATATTTT. The chain joins TRBV29-1 to TRBJ1-3; D not certain. Germline-derived CDR1 and CDR2 are SQVTM and ANQGSEA. Trimming removed 7 bases from V and 4 bases from J, with 14 bases in between. The CDR3 covers 13 residues.

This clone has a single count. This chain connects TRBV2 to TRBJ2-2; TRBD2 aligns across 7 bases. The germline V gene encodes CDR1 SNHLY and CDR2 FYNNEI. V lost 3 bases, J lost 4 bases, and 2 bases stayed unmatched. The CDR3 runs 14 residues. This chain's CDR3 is CASSDGGSTGELFF. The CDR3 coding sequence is TGTGCCAGCAGTGACGGGGGGAGCACCGGGGAGCTGTTTTTT.

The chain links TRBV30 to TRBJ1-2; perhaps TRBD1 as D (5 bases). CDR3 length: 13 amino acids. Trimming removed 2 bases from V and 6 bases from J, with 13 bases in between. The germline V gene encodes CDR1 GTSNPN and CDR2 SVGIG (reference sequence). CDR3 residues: CAWSPPGRDGYTF. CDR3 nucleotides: TGTGCCTGGAGTCCCCCGGGCAGGGATGGCTACACCTTC.

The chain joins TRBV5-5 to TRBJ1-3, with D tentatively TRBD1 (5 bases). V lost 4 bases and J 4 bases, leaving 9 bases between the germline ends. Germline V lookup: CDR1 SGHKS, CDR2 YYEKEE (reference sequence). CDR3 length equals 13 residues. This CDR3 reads CASSGDQGNTIYF. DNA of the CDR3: TGTGCCAGCAGCGGGGACCAGGGAAACACCATATATTTT.

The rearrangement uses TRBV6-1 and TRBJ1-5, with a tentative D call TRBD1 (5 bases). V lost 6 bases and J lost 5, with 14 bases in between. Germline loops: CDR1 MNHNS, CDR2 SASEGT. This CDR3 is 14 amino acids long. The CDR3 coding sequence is TGTGCCAGCAGGATGGCCAGGGACGATCAGCCCCAGCATTTT. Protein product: CASRMARDDQPQHF.

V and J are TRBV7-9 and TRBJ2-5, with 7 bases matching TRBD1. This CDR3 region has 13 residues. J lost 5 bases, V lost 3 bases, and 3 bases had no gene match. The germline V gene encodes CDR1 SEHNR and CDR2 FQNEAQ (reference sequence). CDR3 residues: CASSLDRRETQYF. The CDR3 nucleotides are TGTGCCAGCAGCTTGGACAGGCGGGAGACCCAGTACTTC.

CDR3 in amino acids: CASSPRLGETQYF. CDR3 DNA sequence: TGCGCCAGCAGCCCCAGATTGGGAGAGACCCAGTACTTC. The chain uses TRBV5-1 and TRBJ2-5; D gene unclear. The germline gives CDR1 SGHRS, CDR2 YFSETQ. The CDR3 has 13 residues. V lost 4 bases and J 4 bases, leaving 11 bases between the germline ends.

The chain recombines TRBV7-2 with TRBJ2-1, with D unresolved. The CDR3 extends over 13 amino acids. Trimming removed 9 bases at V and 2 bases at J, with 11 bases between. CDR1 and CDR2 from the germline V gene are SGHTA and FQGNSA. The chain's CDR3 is CASRPAAYNEQFF. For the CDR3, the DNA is TGTGCCAGTAGGCCCGCGGCCTACAATGAGCAGTTCTTC.

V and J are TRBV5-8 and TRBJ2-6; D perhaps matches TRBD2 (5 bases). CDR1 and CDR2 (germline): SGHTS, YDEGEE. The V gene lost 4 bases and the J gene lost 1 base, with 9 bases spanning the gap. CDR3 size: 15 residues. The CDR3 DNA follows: TGTGCCAGCAGCCTTTGGACTTCTGGGGCCAACGTCCTGACTTTC. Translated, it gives CASSLWTSGANVLTF.

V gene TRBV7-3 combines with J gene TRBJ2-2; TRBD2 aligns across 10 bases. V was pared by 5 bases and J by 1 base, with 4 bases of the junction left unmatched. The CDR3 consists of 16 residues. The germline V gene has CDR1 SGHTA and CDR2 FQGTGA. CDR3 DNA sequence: TGTGCCAGCAGCCCTAGCGGGAGCGGGAACACCGGGGAGCTGTTTTTT. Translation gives CASSPSGSGNTGELFF.

CDR3 coding DNA: TGTGCCAGCCCAGGTCGAGGGGATAGCAATCAGCCCCAGCATTTT. Encoded protein: CASPGRGDSNQPQHF. The chain links TRBV5-8 to TRBJ1-5; D might be TRBD1 (5 bases). CDR1 SGHTS and CDR2 YDEGEE come from the germline V gene. The V gene lost 7 bases and the J gene lost 0 bases, with 14 bases spanning the gap. The CDR3 runs to 15 residues. The full variable domain, rest sourced from reference TRBV5-8 and TRBJ1-5, is EAGVTQSPTHLIKTRGQQATLRCSPISGHTSVYWYQQALGLGLQFLLWYDEGEERNRGNFPPRFSGRQFPNYSSELNVNALELEDSALYLCASPGRGDSNQPQHFGDGTRLSIL.

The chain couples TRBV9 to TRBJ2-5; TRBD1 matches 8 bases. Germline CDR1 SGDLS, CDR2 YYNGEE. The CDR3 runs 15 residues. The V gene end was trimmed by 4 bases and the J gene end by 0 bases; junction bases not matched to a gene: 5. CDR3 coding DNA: TGTGCCAGCAGCTTCGGGACAGGTTACCAAGAGACCCAGTACTTC. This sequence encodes CASSFGTGYQETQYF.

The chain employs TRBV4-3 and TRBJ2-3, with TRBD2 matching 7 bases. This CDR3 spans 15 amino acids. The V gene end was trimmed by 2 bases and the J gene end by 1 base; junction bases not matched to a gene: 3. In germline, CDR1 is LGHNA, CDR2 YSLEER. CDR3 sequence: CASSQSGAGTDTQYF. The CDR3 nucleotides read TGCGCCAGCAGCCAAAGCGGGGCCGGCACAGATACGCAGTATTTT.

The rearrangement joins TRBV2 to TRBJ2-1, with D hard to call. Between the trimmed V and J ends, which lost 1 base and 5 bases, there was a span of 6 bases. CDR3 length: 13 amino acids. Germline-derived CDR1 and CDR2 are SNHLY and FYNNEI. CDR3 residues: CASSEGTNNEQFF. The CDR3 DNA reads TGTGCCAGCAGTGAAGGGACCAACAATGAGCAGTTCTTC.

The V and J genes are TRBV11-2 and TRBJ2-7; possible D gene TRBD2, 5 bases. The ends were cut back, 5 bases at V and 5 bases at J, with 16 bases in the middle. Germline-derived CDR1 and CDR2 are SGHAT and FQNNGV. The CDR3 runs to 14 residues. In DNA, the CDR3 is TGTGCCAGCAGCGCCCGAGGGTCTGGGAACGAGCAGTACTTC. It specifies CASSARGSGNEQYF.

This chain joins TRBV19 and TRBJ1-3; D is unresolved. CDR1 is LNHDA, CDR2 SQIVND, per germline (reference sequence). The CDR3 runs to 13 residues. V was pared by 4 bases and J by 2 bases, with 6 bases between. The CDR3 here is CASSKATGNTIYF. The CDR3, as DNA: TGTGCCAGTAGTAAGGCAACTGGAAACACCATATATTTT.

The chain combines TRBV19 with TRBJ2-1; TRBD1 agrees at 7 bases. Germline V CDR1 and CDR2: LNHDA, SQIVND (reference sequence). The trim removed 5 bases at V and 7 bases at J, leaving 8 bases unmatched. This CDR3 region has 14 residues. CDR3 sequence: CASSPHSRGNEQFF. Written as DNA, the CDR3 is TGTGCCAGTAGTCCCCATTCCAGGGGGAATGAGCAGTTCTTC.